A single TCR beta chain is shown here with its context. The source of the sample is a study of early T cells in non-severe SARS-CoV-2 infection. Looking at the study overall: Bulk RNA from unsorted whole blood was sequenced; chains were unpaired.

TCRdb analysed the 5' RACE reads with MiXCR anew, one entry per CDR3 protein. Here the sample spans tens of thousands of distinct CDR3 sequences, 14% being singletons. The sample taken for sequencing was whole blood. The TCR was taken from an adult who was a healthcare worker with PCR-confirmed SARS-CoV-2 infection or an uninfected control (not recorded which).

The CDR3 DNA follows: TGTGCCAGCAGTTACAGTACTAATGAAAAACTGTTTTTT. Amino acid sequence: CASSYSTNEKLFF. The rearrangement joins TRBV12-3 or TRBV12-4 to TRBJ1-4; D not resolved. Deletions cut 4 bases from V and 2 bases from J, with 5 bases between. The CDR3 length is 13 residues.